The source of this TCR beta chain is a study of technical replicates of blood from four donors. With 0 bases removed from V and 0 bases from J, the gap between germline ends came to 19 bases. CDR3 size: 18 residues. The germline gives CDR1 SGDLS, CDR2 YYNGEE. Produced via immunoSEQ multiplex PCR; TCRdb's table is partial and in-frame only. The repertoire holds under 75,000 clones, with just under 95% as singletons. This clone was detected once. This TCR derives from a human donor in good health. Sample: T cells isolated from PBMCs. This chain joins TRBV9 and TRBJ2-7, with D possibly being TRBD2 (6 bases). The CDR3 loop is CASSVGLGGGSDSYEQYF. The CDR3 bases are TGTGCCAGCAGCGTAGGACTTGGGGGAGGCTCGGACTCCTACGAGCAGTACTTC.